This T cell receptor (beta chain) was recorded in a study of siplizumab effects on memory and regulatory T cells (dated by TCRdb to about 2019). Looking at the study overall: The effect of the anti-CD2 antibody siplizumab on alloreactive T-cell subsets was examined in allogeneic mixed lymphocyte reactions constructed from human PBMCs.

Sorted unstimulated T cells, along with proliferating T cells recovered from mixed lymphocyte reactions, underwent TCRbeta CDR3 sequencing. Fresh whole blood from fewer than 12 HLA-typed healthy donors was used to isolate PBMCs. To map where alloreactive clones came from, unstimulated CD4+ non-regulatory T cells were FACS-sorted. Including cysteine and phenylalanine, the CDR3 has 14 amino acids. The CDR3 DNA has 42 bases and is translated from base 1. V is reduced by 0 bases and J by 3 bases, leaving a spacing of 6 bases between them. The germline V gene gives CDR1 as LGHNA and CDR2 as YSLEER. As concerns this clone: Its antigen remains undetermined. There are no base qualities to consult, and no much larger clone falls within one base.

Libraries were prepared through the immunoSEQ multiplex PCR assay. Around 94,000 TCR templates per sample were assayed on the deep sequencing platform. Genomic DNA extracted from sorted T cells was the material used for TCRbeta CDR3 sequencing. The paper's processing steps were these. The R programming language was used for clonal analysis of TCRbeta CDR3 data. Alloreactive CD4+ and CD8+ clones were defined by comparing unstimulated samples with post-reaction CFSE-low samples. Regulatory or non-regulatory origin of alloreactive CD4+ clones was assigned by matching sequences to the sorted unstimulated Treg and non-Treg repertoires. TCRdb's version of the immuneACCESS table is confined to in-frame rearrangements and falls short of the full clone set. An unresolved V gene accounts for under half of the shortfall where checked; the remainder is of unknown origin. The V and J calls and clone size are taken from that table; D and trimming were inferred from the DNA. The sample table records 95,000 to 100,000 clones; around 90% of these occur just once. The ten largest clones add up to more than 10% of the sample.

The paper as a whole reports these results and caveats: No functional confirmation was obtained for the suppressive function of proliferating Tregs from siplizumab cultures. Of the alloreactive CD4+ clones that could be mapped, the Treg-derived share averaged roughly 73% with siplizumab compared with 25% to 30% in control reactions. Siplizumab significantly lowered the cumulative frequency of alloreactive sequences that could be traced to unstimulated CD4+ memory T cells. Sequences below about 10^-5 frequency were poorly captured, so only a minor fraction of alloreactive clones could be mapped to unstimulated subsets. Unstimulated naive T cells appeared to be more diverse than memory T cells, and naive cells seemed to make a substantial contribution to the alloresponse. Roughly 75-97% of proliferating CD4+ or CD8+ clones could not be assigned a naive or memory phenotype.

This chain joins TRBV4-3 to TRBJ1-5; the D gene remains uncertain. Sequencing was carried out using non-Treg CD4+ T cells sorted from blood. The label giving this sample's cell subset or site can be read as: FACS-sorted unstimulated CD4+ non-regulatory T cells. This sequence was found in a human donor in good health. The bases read TGCGCCAGCAGCCAAGATGGAGACAATCAGCCCCAGCATTTT. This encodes CASSQDGDNQPQHF.